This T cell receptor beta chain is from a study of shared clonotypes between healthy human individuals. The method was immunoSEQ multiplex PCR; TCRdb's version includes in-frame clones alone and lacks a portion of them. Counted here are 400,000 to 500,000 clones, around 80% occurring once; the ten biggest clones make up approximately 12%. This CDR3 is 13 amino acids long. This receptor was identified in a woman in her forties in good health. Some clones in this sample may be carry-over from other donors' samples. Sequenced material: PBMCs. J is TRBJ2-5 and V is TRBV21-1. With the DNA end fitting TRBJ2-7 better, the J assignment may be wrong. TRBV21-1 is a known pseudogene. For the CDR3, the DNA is TGTGCCAGCACCGCGACAAAATACTACGAGCAGTACTTC. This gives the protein CASTATKYYEQYF.